A single sample gave rise to the 2 T cell receptor beta chains below, sequenced in a study of radiotherapy plus CTLA-4 blockade in lung cancer. Method: immunoSEQ multiplex PCR; TCRdb's copy keeps in-frame clones and lacks some. Of under 90,000 clones detected, around 72% appear once; the ten largest clones hold around an eighth. The source material was peripheral blood, sampled from a patient treated with radiotherapy plus ipilimumab. Receptor source: a human donor with non-small cell lung cancer that progressed on radiotherapy plus ipilimumab.

As DNA, the CDR3 is TGTGCCAGCTCACCATCTGTGGAATTCACAGATACGCAGTATTTT. Amino acids: CASSPSVEFTDTQYF. V gene TRBV18 combines with J gene TRBJ2-3; unclear D gene. Germline CDR1 is KGHSH and CDR2 is LQKENI. The CDR3 is 15 residues long. V was pared by 2 bases and J by 2 bases, with 11 bases between.

V gene TRBV5-1 combines with J gene TRBJ2-1; 9 bases map to TRBD2. The CDR3 is 14 amino acids. V lost 0 bases to trimming and J lost 9 bases; unmatched junction nucleotides: 4. The germline V gene has CDR1 SGHRS and CDR2 YFSETQ. Here the CDR3 reads CASSLASGKAEQFF. The CDR3, as DNA: TGCGCCAGCAGCTTGGCTAGCGGGAAAGCTGAGCAGTTCTTC.